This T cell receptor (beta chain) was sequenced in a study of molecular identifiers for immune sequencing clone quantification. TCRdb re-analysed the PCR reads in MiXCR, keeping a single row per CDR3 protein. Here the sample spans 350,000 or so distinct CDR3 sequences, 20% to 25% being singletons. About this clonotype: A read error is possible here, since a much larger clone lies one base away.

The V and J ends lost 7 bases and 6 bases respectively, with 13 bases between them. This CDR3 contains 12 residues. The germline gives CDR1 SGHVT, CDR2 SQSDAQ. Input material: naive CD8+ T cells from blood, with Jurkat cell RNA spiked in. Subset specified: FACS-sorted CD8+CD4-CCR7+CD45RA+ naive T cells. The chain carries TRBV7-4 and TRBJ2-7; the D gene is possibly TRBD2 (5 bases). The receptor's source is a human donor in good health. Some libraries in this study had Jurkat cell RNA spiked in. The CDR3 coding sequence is TGTGCCAGCATCACCGGCGGAGGCGAGCAGTACTTC. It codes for CASITGGGEQYF.